In this sample, the clone carrying this T cell receptor (beta chain) turned up a few times. The sample originates from a study of blood T cell repertoires in COVID-19. The protocol was immunoSEQ multiplex PCR, while the TCRdb copy is restricted to in-frame clones and leaves out a portion. The table has some 280,000 clones, roughly 85% seen once. The V and J ends lost 4 bases and 3 bases, in that order; junction bases with no gene match: 4. From germline, CDR1 is SGHRS and CDR2 YFSETQ. CDR3 length: 15 amino acids. This sequence was found in a woman under 40 with active or convalescent COVID-19. V usage is TRBV5-1 and J usage is TRBJ1-5; the match to TRBD1 covers 10 bases. The sequenced material came from peripheral blood. The CDR3 DNA is TGCGCCAGCAGCGTAGGGACAGGGGCCAATCAGCCCCAGCATTTT. It translates to CASSVGTGANQPQHF.